This T cell receptor (beta chain) was observed in a study of blood T cells in healthy people across ages (dated by TCRdb to between 2014 and 2017). Context from the whole study: Template switching captured roughly one uniquely barcoded TCR beta cDNA molecule per two T cells in model experiments. Age-related changes in TCR beta repertoire diversity were measured in the study by deep sequencing normalized with unique cDNA molecular identifiers. Using the same blood draw, the study looked at two additional independent replicas of 1 million unique cDNA reads for two donors, one aged 18 to 30 and the other aged 80 or older. Donors were grouped into four age groups: young (average approximately 15 years), middle-aged (39), aged (around 62) and long-lived (approximately 82). Donors of different ages were randomly distributed across sequencing lanes to avoid experimental bias.

The approximately 39 donors, aged about 6 to 95 years, were systemically healthy Caucasian individuals from Russia. Around 10 milliliters of peripheral blood were collected from each donor into EDTA-treated Vacutainer tubes. Ficoll-Paque density-gradient centrifugation was used to isolate PBMCs, with at least 6.5 million obtained per sample. Total RNA, at least 6 micrograms per sample, was extracted from PBMCs with Trizol reagent. For every donor, an aliquot of PBMCs went through flow cytometry to measure the percentages of naive CD45RAhigh/CD27high T cells. The paper's findings and limits, for the study overall: Compared with the aged group, more naive CD4+ T cells, fewer expanded clones and increased TCR diversity were shown by the long-lived group, suggesting age selection. As age increased, observed TCR beta diversity per million T cells dropped in a roughly linear way, and a significant reduction was already evident by age 40. Because profiling used bulk unsorted PBMCs, naive and antigen-experienced compartments could not be compared conclusively. Total diversity estimates from one million sequenced T cells were considered lower bounds and underestimates. Because the CMV infection status of the donors was unknown, age-related changes in expanded clonotypes may potentially have been confounded. A strong correlation was found between observed TCR beta diversity and the percentage of naive T cells measured by flow cytometry.

The CDR3 numbers 17 residues from cysteine through phenylalanine. The kept DNA is CDR3 alone, 51 bases in frame from the first base. The sample holds many counts of this clonotype. The clone's antigen remains unknown. Per-nucleotide qualities are absent, and no much larger clonotype sits a single base away. Libraries were made using 5' RACE. The reads were generated on an Illumina HiSeq 2500. A second about 7 to 12 cycle PCR used a sample-barcoded 5' primer and a J-beta primer mix. A template-switch 5' adaptor carrying 12 random nucleotides introduced a unique molecular identifier onto each TCR beta cDNA molecule. Each sample yielded at least 3 million CDR3-containing paired-end reads. All of the RNA was converted into first-strand cDNA using the Mint cDNA synthesis kit, with a TRBC-specific oligonucleotide serving as the primer. Following uracil-DNA glycosylase treatment, a first 18-cycle PCR with universal primers M1SS and BC2_uni_R was performed on all cDNA. Turning to the authors' computational methods: Each sample was normalized by randomly selecting 1 million high-quality reads, each carrying a distinct molecular identifier. Instead of being binned into consensus sequences, reads that shared molecular identifiers were thrown out. CDR3 identification, clonotype clustering and error correction used MiTCR with a Q25 quality threshold and the strictest error-elimination algorithm. Lower-bound total TCR beta diversity was estimated with a nonparametric unseen species model using Euler transformation. TCRdb applied fastp at Q25 and MiXCR to the public reads, then kept only in-frame beta chains. Rows matching on CDR3 protein sequence are summarized as one entry with the most common DNA and genes. Clone size and V and J calls follow TCRdb, not the original study. Present in this sample are hundreds of thousands of distinct CDR3 sequences, about a fifth of which were seen just once. The ten largest clones represent around a fifth of the sample.

The sequence was obtained from a man between 70 and 80 years old in good health. The sequenced sample was blood. This chain joins TRBV12-3 or TRBV12-4 to TRBJ2-1; TRBD2 fits 9 bases in the junction. The J call is uncertain, as TRBJ2-7 better fits the DNA end. The CDR3 protein: CASSPFLAGALSYEQYF. The DNA sequence is as follows: TGTGCCAGCAGTCCCTTCTTAGCGGGGGCTCTCTCCTACGAGCAGTACTTC.